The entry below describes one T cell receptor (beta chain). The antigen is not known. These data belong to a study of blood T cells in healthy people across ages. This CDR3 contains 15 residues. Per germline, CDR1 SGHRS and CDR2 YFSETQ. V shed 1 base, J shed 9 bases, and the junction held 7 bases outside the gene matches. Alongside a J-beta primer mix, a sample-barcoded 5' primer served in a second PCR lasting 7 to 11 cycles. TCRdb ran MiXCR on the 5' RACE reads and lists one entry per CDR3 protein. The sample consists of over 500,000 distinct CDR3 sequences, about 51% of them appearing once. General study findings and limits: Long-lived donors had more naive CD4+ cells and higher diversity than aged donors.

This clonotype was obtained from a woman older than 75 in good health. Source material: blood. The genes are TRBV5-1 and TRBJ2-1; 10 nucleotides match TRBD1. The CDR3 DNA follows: TGCGCCAGCAGCTTGATGGGGACAGGGGTGAGTGAGCAGTTCTTC. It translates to CASSLMGTGVSEQFF. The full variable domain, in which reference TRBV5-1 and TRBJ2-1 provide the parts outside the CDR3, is KAGVTQTPRYLIKTRGQQVTLSCSPISGHRSVSWYQQTPGQGLQFLFEYFSETQRNKGNFPGRFSGRQFSNSRSEMNVSTLELGDSALYLCASSLMGTGVSEQFFGPGTRLTVL.